The T cell receptor (beta chain) under discussion was sequenced for a study of blood T cell repertoires in COVID-19. This clone was detected a few times. Per the original data handling: Nucleated cell number was recorded as an estimate derived from reference gene primer amplification. The table came from immunoSEQ multiplex PCR; TCRdb's copy has only in-frame clones and leaves some out. V, J and clone size derive from that table, while D and trimming were established from the DNA sequence. The sample contains under 20,000 clones, approximately 80% of which appear only once. Material: peripheral blood. This receptor was taken from a man between 65 and 85 years old with COVID-19, enrolled during active disease.

The DNA for the CDR3 is TGTGCCAGCAGCTTTTCTAGTGTGCAGACCCAGTACTTC. Its protein is CASSFSSVQTQYF. The chain couples TRBV11-2 to TRBJ2-5; D gene ambiguous. Trimming shortened V by 3 bases and J by 6 bases, and 11 bases separated the two germline ends. The CDR3 contains 13 residues. Germline V lookup: CDR1 SGHAT, CDR2 FQNNGV. Drawing the rest from reference TRBV11-2 and TRBJ2-5, the complete variable domain is EAGVAQSPRYKIIEKRQSVAFWCNPISGHATLYWYQQILGQGPKLLIQFQNNGVVDDSQLPKDRFSAERLKGVDSTLKIQPAKLEDSAVYLCASSFSSVQTQYFGPGTRLLVL.